A selection of T cell receptor beta chains follows, all from one sample in a study of blood T cell repertoires in COVID-19. Sequenced by immunoSEQ multiplex PCR; TCRdb stores in-frame clones only, minus some. Found here are under 250,000 clones, 80% to 90% of them singletons; the top ten hold more than 1.5%. Sample: PBMCs or T cells enriched from blood (not recorded which). The receptors come from a man in his forties who had recovered from COVID-19. CDR3s include the opening cysteine and the closing phenylalanine or tryptophan. The D gene is left open where the match is weak. Expanded clones are given a class, and other clones once, few, many or no size at all.

d_call j_call cdr3_length v_call clone_size cdr3_nt cdr3_aa
TRBD1 TRBJ2-1 14 TRBV3-1/TRBV3-2 - TGTGCCAGCAGCGACGGGACAGGACAGAATGAGCAGTTCTTC CASSDGTGQNEQFF
- TRBJ2-7 13 TRBV29-1 - TGCAGCGTTGAAGGGAGGACAGTCTACGAGCAGTACTTC CSVEGRTVYEQYF
TRBD2 TRBJ2-3 17 TRBV19 - TGTGCCAGTAGTCACGGACTAGCGGGAGGTTCACCAGATACGCAGTATTTT CASSHGLAGGSPDTQYF
- TRBJ1-1 13 TRBV7-2 - TGTGCCAGCAGCCCGGGTCTTTTGGGGGCAGCTTTCTTT CASSPGLLGAAFF
- TRBJ1-1 16 TRBV4-1 - TGCGCCAGCAGCCTTCGTACGGGGGGCGCGAGTACTGAAGCTTTCTTT CASSLRTGGASTEAFF
TRBD2 TRBJ2-2 18 TRBV4-3 - TGCGCCAGCAGCCAAGACCTCAGCGGGGGGTACTCGACCGGGGAGCTGTTTTTT CASSQDLSGGYSTGELFF
TRBD2 TRBJ2-1 16 TRBV2 once TGTGCCAGCAGAAGACTAGCGGGAGGTTCCTACAATGAGCAGTTCTTC CASRRLAGGSYNEQFF
- TRBJ1-1 15 TRBV3-1/TRBV3-2 - TGTGCCAGCAGCCGTCGAACAGGGTTGTACACTGAAGCTTTCTTT CASSRRTGLYTEAFF
TRBD2 TRBJ2-3 17 TRBV10-3 - TGTGCCATCCAGGCCGGACTAGCGGTGGGTAGCACAGATACGCAGTATTTT CAIQAGLAVGSTDTQYF
- TRBJ1-2 12 TRBV6-5 few TGTGCCATCCAGGGGTGGAACTATGGCTACACCTTC CAIQGWNYGYTF
TRBD1 TRBJ2-7 15 TRBV11-2 - TGTGCCAGCAGCTCCCTGGACAGGGCAGTGCACGAGCAGTACTTC CASSSLDRAVHEQYF
TRBD2 TRBJ2-7 14 TRBV5-1 once TGCGCCAGCAGCTTGGTCGGGGGGTCCTACGAGCAGTACTTC CASSLVGGSYEQYF
TRBD2 TRBJ2-6 16 TRBV7-2 - TGTGCCAGCAGCCTCGGGGGGGTCTCTGGGGCCAACGTCCTGACTTTC CASSLGGVSGANVLTF
- TRBJ1-5 16 TRBV5-4 - TGTGCCAGCAGCTTGGTCCGGGGGTTTAGCAATCAGCCCCAGCATTTT CASSLVRGFSNQPQHF
TRBD1 TRBJ1-6 13 TRBV30 - TGTGCCTGGGTTACAGGGGGCGATTCACCCCTCCACTTT CAWVTGGDSPLHF
- TRBJ1-3 15 TRBV7-7 - TGTGCTAGCAGCTTAGCGCGGGGGAGTGGAAACACCATATATTTT CASSLARGSGNTIYF
- TRBJ1-4 12 TRBV6-5 once TGTGCCAGCAGGAGTGGGGCAGAAAAACTGTTTTTT CASRSGAEKLFF
- TRBJ1-1 15 TRBV4-3 - TGCGCCAGCAGCCAAGAGGGGCTCTTGAACACTGAAGCTTTCTTT CASSQEGLLNTEAFF
- TRBJ1-2 15 TRBV21-1 - TGTGCCAGCAGCAAACGAGAAGACACCGAGAGCGGCTACACCTTC CASSKREDTESGYTF
- TRBJ1-4 15 TRBV6-6 - TGTGCCAGCAGCCCGTGGGGAGGAGGCCCCGGGAAACTGTTTTTT CASSPWGGGPGKLFF
- TRBJ2-7 15 TRBV5-1 - TGCGCCAGCAGCTTGGGGGCCGGACTTGTATACGAGCAGTACTTC CASSLGAGLVYEQYF
- TRBJ1-5 14 TRBV29-1 - TGCAGCGTTGAAGTGGGGGGTAGTGATCAGCCCCAGCATTTT CSVEVGGSDQPQHF
TRBD2 TRBJ2-5 15 TRBV9 - TGTGCCAGCAGCGTAGGAGTAGCGGGCCAAGAGACCCAGTACTTC CASSVGVAGQETQYF
TRBD2 TRBJ2-7 15 TRBV14 - TGTGCCAGCAGCCTGTGGACTAGCGGGAATGACGAGCAGTACTTC CASSLWTSGNDEQYF
TRBD1 TRBJ1-5 13 TRBV30 - TGTGCCTGTGGGACAGGAGACAATCAGCCCCAGCATTTT CACGTGDNQPQHF
TRBD2 TRBJ2-2 16 TRBV10-3 - TGTGCCAAACCCCCTTTCAGGACTAGACGCACCGGGGAGCTGTTTTTT CAKPPFRTRRTGELFF
TRBD1 TRBJ1-1 13 TRBV7-9 - TGTGCCAGCAGCTTAGCTGGGGACAGGGGTACTTTCTTT CASSLAGDRGTFF
- TRBJ1-3 15 TRBV27 - TGTGCCAGCTGGAGCGGGAGCCCCCCTGGAAACACCATATATTTT CASWSGSPPGNTIYF
- TRBJ1-3 13 TRBV12-3/TRBV12-4 - TGTGCCAGCAGGCAGATCTCTGGAAACACCATATATTTT CASRQISGNTIYF
TRBD1 TRBJ1-3 15 TRBV19 once TGTGCCAGTAGTACGGACAGGGTCTCTGGAAACACCATATATTTT CASSTDRVSGNTIYF
TRBD2 TRBJ2-1 19 TRBV18 once TGTGCCAGCTCACCATTGAGCCTTGGGGCGGGAGGGAACTACAATGAGCAGTTCTTC CASSPLSLGAGGNYNEQFF
- TRBJ2-7 13 TRBV3-1/TRBV3-2 - TGTGCCAGCAGCCTTGGACTGACCTACGAGCAGTACTTC CASSLGLTYEQYF
- TRBJ1-1 16 TRBV21-1 - TGTGCCAGCAGAAAAAAGGTAGGGACAAAGAACACTGAAGCTTTCTTT CASRKKVGTKNTEAFF
- TRBJ1-1 15 TRBV4-3 - TGCGCCAGCACCTTAGTTAGGACAGCAAACACTGAAGCTTTCTTT CASTLVRTANTEAFF
TRBD1 TRBJ1-1 16 TRBV16 - TGTGCCAGCAGCCCAACAGGGGGGCAGGTTGGCGCTGAAGCTTTCTTT CASSPTGGQVGAEAFF